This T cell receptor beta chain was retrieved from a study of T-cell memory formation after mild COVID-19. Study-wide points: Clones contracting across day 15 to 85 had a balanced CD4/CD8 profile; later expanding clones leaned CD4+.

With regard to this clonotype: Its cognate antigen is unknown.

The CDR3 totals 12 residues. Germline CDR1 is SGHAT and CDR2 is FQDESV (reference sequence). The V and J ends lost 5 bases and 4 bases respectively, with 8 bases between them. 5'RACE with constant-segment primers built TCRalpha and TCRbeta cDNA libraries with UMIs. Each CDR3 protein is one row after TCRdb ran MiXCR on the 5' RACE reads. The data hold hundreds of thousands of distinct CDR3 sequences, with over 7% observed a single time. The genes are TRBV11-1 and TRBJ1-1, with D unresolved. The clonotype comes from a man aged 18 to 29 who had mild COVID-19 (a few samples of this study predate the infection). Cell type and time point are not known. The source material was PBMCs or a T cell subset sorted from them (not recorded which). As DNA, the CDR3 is TGTGCCAGCAGCCGAGCGGGCACTGAAGCTTTCTTT. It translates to CASSRAGTEAFF.